This TCR beta chain was captured in a study of tumor and adjacent non-tumor tissue in lung cancer. Study-wide background: Histology: about twelve adenocarcinoma, a couple of squamous cell carcinoma, 1 small cell lung cancer. Findings of the study overall: Higher tumor TCR diversity was associated with shorter survival. In normal lung, the top 100 clones were significantly more dominant than in tumor.

Points on this clonotype: Its antigen is undetermined. A much larger clone is a single base away; this may be a read error.

The library came from three nested PCR rounds adapted from ARM-PCR protocols. Via MiXCR, TCRdb re-called the multiplex PCR reads, giving one row per CDR3 protein. The data show roughly 93,000 distinct CDR3 sequences, around 71% seen once. The template was RNA from unsorted bulk tissue. The germline CDR1 and CDR2 sequences are LNHNV and YYDKDF (reference sequence). The CDR3 has 13 residues. Input material: lung tumor tissue. The receptor comes from a man in his 60s with non-small cell lung cancer. The rearrangement links TRBV15 to TRBJ2-5; no clear D. This CDR3 is CATSRDHQVTQYF. The CDR3 bases are TGTGCCACCAGCAGAGATCACCAAGTGACCCAGTACTTC.